This T cell receptor beta chain derives from a study of blood T cell repertoires in COVID-19. Turning to the study itself: The United States, Italy and Spain supplied acute and convalescent COVID-19 samples.

As originally analysed: Amplification from reference gene primers served as the basis for estimated nucleated cell counts. Libraries were prepared by immunoSEQ multiplex PCR; TCRdb keeps only in-frame clonotypes and omits some of them. The V and J calls and clone size were taken over from that table, and D and trimming were inferred from the DNA. The sample consists of 61,000 or so clones, 88% of them appearing once. This CDR3 has 11 amino acids. Per the germline V gene, CDR1 is SGHDT and CDR2 is YYEEEE. Between the trimmed V and J ends, which lost 3 bases and 3 bases, there was a span of 4 bases. The specimen sequenced was peripheral blood. V usage is TRBV5-6 and J usage is TRBJ2-7, with D unresolved. The TCR sequence derives from a woman in her 50s with active or convalescent COVID-19. CDR3 sequence reads: CASSSSYEQYF. CDR3 in DNA: TGTGCCAGCAGCTCCAGCTACGAGCAGTACTTC.